This T cell receptor (beta chain) originates from a study of shared clonotypes between healthy human individuals. Notes on the study in general: Estimated richness values were generally larger in naive subsets than in memory subsets.

Among the donors, all were Caucasian adults who lived in Nashville, Tennessee. Data came from immunoSEQ multiplex PCR; TCRdb stores just in-frame clones and leaves some out. The sample lists 90,000 to 150,000 clones; around 68% were seen once. With regard to this clone: Its antigen is not identified.

V was clipped by 6 bases and J by 5 bases, with 14 bases between them. The CDR3 is 15 residues long. Germline V gives CDR1 MDHEN, CDR2 SYDVKM. The chain combines TRBV28 with TRBJ1-6; tentative D call: TRBD1 (5 bases). The TCR sequence derives from a woman aged 30 to 39 in good health. The sequenced material came from memory CD8+ T cells sorted from blood. Sample subset: CD45RO+ cells pooled with CCR7-negative TemRA cells. CDR3 sequence: CASRATGVNNSPLHF. DNA of the CDR3: TGTGCCAGCAGAGCCACGGGGGTTAATAATTCACCCCTCCACTTT.